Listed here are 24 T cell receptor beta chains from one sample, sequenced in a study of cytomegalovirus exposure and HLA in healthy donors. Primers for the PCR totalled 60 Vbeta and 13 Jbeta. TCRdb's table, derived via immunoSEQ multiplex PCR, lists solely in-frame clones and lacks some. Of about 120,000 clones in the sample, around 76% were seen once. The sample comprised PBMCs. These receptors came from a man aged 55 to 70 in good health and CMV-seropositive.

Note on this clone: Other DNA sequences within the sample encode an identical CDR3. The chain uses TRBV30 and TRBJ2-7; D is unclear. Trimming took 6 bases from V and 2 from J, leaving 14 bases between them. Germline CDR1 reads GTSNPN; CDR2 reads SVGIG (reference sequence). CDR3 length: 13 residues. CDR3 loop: CACKEKPAYEQYF. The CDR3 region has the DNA TGTGCCTGCAAGGAGAAGCCGGCCTACGAGCAGTACTTC.

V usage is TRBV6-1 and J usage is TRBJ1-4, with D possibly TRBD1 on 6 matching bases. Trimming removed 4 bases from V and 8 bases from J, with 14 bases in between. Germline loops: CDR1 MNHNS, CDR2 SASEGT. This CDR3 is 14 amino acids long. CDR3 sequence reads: CASSGTDVSEKLFF. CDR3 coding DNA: TGTGCCAGCAGTGGGACAGACGTTAGCGAAAAACTGTTTTTT.

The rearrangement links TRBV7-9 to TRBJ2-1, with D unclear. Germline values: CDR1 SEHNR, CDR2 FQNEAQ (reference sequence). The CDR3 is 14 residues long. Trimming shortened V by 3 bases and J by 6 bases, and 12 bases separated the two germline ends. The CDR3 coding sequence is TGTGCCAGCAGCTTTGTCAGGAACCCCAATGAGCAGTTCTTC. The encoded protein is CASSFVRNPNEQFF.

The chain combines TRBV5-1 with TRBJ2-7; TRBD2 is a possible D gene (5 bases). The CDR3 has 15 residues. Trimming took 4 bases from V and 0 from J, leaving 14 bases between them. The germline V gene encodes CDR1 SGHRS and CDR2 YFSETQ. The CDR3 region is CASSPREGPSYEQYF. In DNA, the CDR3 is TGCGCCAGCAGCCCACGGGAAGGCCCCTCCTACGAGCAGTACTTC.

In DNA, the CDR3 is TGCGCCAGCAGCTTGGCTGGGACAGGGAGTAGCTACACCTTC. Residues: CASSLAGTGSSYTF. This chain connects TRBV5-1 to TRBJ1-2, with 9 bases lining up with TRBD1. CDR3 length: 14 amino acids. Germline values: CDR1 SGHRS, CDR2 YFSETQ. Unmatched junction bases numbered 6, after V lost 0 bases and J lost 9 bases. The variable domain in full, completed from reference TRBV5-1 and TRBJ1-2, reads KAGVTQTPRYLIKTRGQQVTLSCSPISGHRSVSWYQQTPGQGLQFLFEYFSETQRNKGNFPGRFSGRQFSNSRSEMNVSTLELGDSALYLCASSLAGTGSSYTFGSGTRLTVV.

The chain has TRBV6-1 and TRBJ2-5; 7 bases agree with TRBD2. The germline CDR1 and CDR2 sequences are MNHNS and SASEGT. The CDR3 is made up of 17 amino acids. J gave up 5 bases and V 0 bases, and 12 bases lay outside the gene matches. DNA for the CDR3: TGTGCCAGCAGTGAAGCGGGAATGGCGGGAGTCGTGGAGACCCAGTACTTC. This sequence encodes CASSEAGMAGVVETQYF.

The CDR3 DNA reads TGTGCCAGCAGCTACCTCATCCCGGGGGGAGGGGATACGCAGTATTTT. Its protein product is CASSYLIPGGGDTQYF. The chain links TRBV5-5 to TRBJ2-3; TRBD2 aligns across 7 bases. V lost 3 bases to trimming and J lost 6 bases; unmatched junction nucleotides: 13. Germline V gene sequence: CDR1 SGHKS, CDR2 YYEKEE (reference sequence). The CDR3 is 16 amino acids.

The CDR3 spells CAWSAGQGYEQYF. The CDR3 nucleotides read TGTGCCTGGAGTGCCGGACAGGGTTACGAGCAGTACTTC. The chain employs TRBV30 and TRBJ2-7; 8 bases match TRBD1. Germline-derived CDR1 and CDR2 are GTSNPN and SVGIG (reference sequence). Trimming took 1 base from V and 4 from J; bases not matched to a gene: 3. The CDR3 is 13 residues long. Combining the CDR3 with reference TRBV30 and TRBJ2-7 gives the whole variable domain SQTIHQWPATLVQPVGSPLSLECTVEGTSNPNLYWYRQAAGRGLQLLFYSVGIGQISSEVPQNLSASRPQDRQFILSSKKLLLSDSGFYLCAWSAGQGYEQYFGPGTRLTVT.

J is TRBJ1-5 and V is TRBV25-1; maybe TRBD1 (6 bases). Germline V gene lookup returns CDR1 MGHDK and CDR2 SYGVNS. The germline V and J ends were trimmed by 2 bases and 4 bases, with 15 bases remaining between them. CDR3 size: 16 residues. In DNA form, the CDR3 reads TGTGCCAGCAGTGAAGCTAACGGGGGGCGGAATCAGCCCCAGCATTTT. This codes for CASSEANGGRNQPQHF.

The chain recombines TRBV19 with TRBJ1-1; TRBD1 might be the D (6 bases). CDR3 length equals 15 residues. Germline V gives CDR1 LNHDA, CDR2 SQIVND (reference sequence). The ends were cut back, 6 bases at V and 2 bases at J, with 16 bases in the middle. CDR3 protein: CASRRGADPNTEAFF. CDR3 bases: TGTGCCAGTAGGCGGGGGGCAGACCCAAACACTGAAGCTTTCTTT.

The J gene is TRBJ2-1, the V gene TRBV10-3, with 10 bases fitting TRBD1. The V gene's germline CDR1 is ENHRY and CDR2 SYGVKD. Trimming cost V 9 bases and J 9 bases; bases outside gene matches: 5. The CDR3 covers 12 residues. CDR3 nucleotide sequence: TGTGCCATGGGGACAGGGGATCGTGAGCAGTTCTTC. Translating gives CAMGTGDREQFF.

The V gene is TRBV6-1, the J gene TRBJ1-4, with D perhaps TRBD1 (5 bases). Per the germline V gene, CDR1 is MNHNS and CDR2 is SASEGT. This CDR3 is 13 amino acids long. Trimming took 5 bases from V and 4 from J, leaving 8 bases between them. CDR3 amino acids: CASSRGLNEKLFF. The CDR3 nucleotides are TGTGCCAGCAGTAGGGGACTTAATGAAAAACTGTTTTTT.

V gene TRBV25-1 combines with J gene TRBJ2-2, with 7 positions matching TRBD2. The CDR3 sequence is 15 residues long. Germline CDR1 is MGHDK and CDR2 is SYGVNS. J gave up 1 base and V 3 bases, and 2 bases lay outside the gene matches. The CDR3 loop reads CASSEASGNTGELFF. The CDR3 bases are TGTGCCAGCAGTGAGGCTAGCGGGAACACCGGGGAGCTGTTTTTT.

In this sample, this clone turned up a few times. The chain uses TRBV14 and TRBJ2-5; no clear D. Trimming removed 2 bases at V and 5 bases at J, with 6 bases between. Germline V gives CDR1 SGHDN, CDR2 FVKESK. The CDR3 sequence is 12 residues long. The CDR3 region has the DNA TGTGCCAGCAGCCAATTTTCGGAGACCCAGTACTTC. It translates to CASSQFSETQYF.

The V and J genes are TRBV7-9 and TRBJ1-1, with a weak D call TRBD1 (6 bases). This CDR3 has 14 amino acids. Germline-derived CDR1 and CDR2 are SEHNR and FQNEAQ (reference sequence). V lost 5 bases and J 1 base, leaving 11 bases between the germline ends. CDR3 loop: CASSAPQGNTEAFF. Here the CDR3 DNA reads TGTGCCAGCAGCGCACCACAGGGGAACACTGAAGCTTTCTTT.

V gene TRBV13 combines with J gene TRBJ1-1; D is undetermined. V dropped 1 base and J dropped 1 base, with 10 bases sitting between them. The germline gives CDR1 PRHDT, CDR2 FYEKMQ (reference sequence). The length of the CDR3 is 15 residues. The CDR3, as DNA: TGTGCCAGCAGCTTAGAGAGGTACGGGAACACTGAAGCTTTCTTT. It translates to CASSLERYGNTEAFF. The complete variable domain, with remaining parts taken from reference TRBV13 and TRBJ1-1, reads AAGVIQSPRHLIKEKRETATLKCYPIPRHDTVYWYQQGPGQDPQFLISFYEKMQSDKGSIPDRFSAQQFSDYHSELNMSSLELGDSALYFCASSLERYGNTEAFFGQGTRLTVV.

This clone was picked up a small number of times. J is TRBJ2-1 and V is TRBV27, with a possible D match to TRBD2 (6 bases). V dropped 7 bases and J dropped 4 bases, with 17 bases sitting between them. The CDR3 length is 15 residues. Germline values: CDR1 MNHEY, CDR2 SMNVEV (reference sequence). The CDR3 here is CASTRGTGTYNEQFF. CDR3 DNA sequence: TGTGCCAGCACCCGTGGGACTGGCACTTACAATGAGCAGTTCTTC.

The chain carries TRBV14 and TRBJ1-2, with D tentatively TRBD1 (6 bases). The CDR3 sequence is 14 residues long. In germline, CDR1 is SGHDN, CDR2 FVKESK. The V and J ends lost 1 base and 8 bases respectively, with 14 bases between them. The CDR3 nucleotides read TGTGCCAGCAGCCAAGCTCAGGGGCGCCTGGGCTACACCTTC. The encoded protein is CASSQAQGRLGYTF.

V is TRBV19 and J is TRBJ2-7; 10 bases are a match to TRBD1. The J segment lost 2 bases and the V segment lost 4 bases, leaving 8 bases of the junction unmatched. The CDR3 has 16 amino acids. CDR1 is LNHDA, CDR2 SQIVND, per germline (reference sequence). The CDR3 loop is CASSTRDRGTPYEQYF. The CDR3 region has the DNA TGTGCCAGTAGTACCCGGGACAGGGGTACGCCCTACGAGCAGTACTTC. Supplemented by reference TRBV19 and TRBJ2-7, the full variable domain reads DGGITQSPKYLFRKEGQNVTLSCEQNLNHDAMYWYRQDPGQGLRLIYYSQIVNDFQKGDIAEGYSVSREKKESFPLTVTSAQKNPTAFYLCASSTRDRGTPYEQYFGPGTRLTVT.

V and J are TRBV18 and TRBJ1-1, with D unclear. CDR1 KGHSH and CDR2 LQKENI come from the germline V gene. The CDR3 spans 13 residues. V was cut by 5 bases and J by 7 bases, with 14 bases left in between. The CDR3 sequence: CASSTRAEGEAFF. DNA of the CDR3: TGTGCCAGCTCAACCCGGGCCGAGGGTGAAGCTTTCTTT.

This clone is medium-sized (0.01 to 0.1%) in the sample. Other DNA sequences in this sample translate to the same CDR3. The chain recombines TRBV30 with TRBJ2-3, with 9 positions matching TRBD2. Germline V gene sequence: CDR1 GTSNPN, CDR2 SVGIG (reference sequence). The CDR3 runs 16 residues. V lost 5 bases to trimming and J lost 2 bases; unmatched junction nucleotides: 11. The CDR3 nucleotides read TGTGCCTGGGGACTCTCCCTAGCGGGGACCACAGATACGCAGTATTTT. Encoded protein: CAWGLSLAGTTDTQYF. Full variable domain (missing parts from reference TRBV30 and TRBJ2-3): SQTIHQWPATLVQPVGSPLSLECTVEGTSNPNLYWYRQAAGRGLQLLFYSVGIGQISSEVPQNLSASRPQDRQFILSSKKLLLSDSGFYLCAWGLSLAGTTDTQYFGPGTRLTVL.

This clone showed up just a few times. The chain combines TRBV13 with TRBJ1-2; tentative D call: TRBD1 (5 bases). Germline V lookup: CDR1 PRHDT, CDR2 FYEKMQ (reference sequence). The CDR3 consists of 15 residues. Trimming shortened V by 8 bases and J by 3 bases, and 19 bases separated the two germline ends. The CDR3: CASPGGGDVYYGYTF. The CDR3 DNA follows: TGTGCCAGCCCCGGGGGTGGGGACGTCTACTATGGCTACACCTTC.

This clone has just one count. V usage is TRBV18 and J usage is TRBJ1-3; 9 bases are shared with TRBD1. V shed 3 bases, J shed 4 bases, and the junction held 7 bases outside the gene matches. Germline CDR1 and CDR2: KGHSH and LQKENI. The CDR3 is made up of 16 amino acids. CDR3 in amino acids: CASSPAGQGAGNTIYF. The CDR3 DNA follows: TGTGCCAGCTCACCCGCGGGACAGGGTGCAGGAAACACCATATATTTT.

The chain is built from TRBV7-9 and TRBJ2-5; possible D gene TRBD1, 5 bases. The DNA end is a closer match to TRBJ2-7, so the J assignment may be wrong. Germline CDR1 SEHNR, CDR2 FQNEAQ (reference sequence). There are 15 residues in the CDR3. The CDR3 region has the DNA TGTGCCAGCAGCTTAGCCGTGGGGCTTTCCTACGAGCAGTACTTC. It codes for CASSLAVGLSYEQYF.